This T cell receptor (beta chain) was identified in a study of blood T cell repertoires in COVID-19. About the research overall: Acute and convalescent COVID-19 samples came from the United States, Italy and Spain. The analysed material was cDNA or gDNA that came from T cells, B-cell-depleted T cells, or PBMCs.

Source study methods: Amplification of reference gene primers was used by the study to estimate nucleated cell counts. Assay used: immunoSEQ multiplex PCR; TCRdb lists only in-frame clones, some missing. That table is the source of V, J and clone size, and D and trimming were worked out from the DNA. The sample lists about 440,000 clones; roughly 90% were seen once. Per the germline V gene, CDR1 is MNHNY and CDR2 is SVGAGI (reference sequence). The V segment lost 7 bases and the J segment 9 bases; nucleotides outside the gene matches: 9. The CDR3 is made up of 14 amino acids. The sequence was collected from a young woman with acute or convalescent COVID-19. Sequencing input: peripheral blood. This chain links TRBV6-6 with TRBJ2-3; 11 nucleotides agree with TRBD2. The CDR3 sequence is CASIRTSGGATQYF. The CDR3 coding sequence is TGTGCCAGCATCCGTACTAGCGGGGGAGCAACGCAGTATTTT.